These 22 T cell receptor beta chains share one sample of origin, sequenced in a study of Ad26.COV2.S vaccination and SARS-CoV-2 variants. Only in-frame clones appear in the TCRdb table, and some are missing; sequencing was by immunoSEQ multiplex PCR. The sample gives approximately 350,000 clones, 83% of which show up once; nearly 7.5% is in the top ten. As for treatment: 15 to 20 received Ad26.COV2.S at low or high dose, single or two shots; about five received placebo; per-sample allocation not given. After the first vaccine or placebo injection, samples were drawn on day 63. Sequences were derived from peripheral blood, sampled in a trial of Ad26.COV2.S vaccine versus placebo. These receptor sequences come from a person between 18 and 65 years old who received the Ad26.COV2.S COVID-19 vaccine or a placebo.

The rearrangement joins TRBV11-3 to TRBJ1-2, with D maybe TRBD1 (5 bases). The CDR3 totals 17 residues. Trimming removed 6 bases at V and 8 bases at J, with 28 bases between. CDR1 SGHNT and CDR2 YENEEA come from the germline V gene. CDR3 in amino acids: CASRLEFTGTDFGGYTF. CDR3 in DNA: TGTGCCAGCAGACTAGAGTTCACCGGGACGGATTTTGGGGGCTACACCTTC.

In this sample, this clone turned up once. V usage is TRBV21-1 and J usage is TRBJ2-2; TRBD2 is the table's D call and was not checked against the DNA. TRBV21-1 is designated a pseudogene. The CDR3 contains 16 residues. The CDR3, as DNA: TGTGCCAGCAGCAATTTACCGGGACTGGGGACCGGGGAGCTGTTTTTT. Protein product: CASSNLPGLGTGELFF.

The gene calls are TRBV5-1 and TRBJ2-7; TRBD1 might be the D (5 bases). Trimming stripped 0 bases from V and 2 bases from J, with 12 bases between. The CDR3 extends over 15 amino acids. Germline lookup yields CDR1 SGHRS and CDR2 YFSETQ. As DNA, the CDR3 is TGCGCCAGCAGCTTGGGAGGCAGGGTTCCCTACGAGCAGTACTTC. Protein: CASSLGGRVPYEQYF. Together with reference TRBV5-1 and TRBJ2-7, the CDR3 gives the full variable domain: KAGVTQTPRYLIKTRGQQVTLSCSPISGHRSVSWYQQTPGQGLQFLFEYFSETQRNKGNFPGRFSGRQFSNSRSEMNVSTLELGDSALYLCASSLGGRVPYEQYFGPGTRLTVT.

A single count supports this clone. This chain uses TRBV20-1 with TRBJ1-1; D gene unclear. CDR3 length equals 11 residues. Germline V CDR1 and CDR2: DFQATT, SNEGSKA (reference sequence). V shed 3 bases and J shed 11 bases, with 13 bases lying between them. Here the CDR3 DNA reads TGCAGTGCTAGTAAAGGTGTAGGCGCTTTCTTT. It encodes CSASKGVGAFF.

For the CDR3, the DNA is TGTGCCAGCGGCGGGACAGGGAGCCAAGAGACCCAGTACTTC. This translates into CASGGTGSQETQYF. The chain links TRBV25-1 to TRBJ2-5, with 9 bases identical to TRBD1. The V and J ends lost 8 bases and 1 base, in that order; junction bases with no gene match: 5. CDR1 is MGHDK, CDR2 SYGVNS, per germline. CDR3 length equals 14 residues.

The chain uses TRBV19 and TRBJ2-5; 10 nucleotides match TRBD1. The CDR3 contains 15 residues. Per germline, CDR1 LNHDA and CDR2 SQIVND (reference sequence). V dropped 6 bases and J dropped 7; count of bases not matched to a gene: 11. CDR3 nucleotide sequence: TGTGCCAGTAGGCTCCGGGACAGGGGTACGGTGACCCAGTACTTC. Translating it yields CASRLRDRGTVTQYF.

This chain uses TRBV13 with TRBJ1-2, with TRBD1 matching over 12 bases. Germline values: CDR1 PRHDT, CDR2 FYEKMQ (reference sequence). Trimming took 7 bases from V and 6 from J; bases not matched to a gene: 3. The CDR3 runs 13 residues. The CDR3 loop reads CASKGQGAHGYTF. Here the CDR3 DNA reads TGTGCCAGCAAGGGACAGGGGGCTCATGGCTACACCTTC.

A single count supports this clone. At one of its ends the junction is not consistent with the germline gene, which may arise from a read error. The gene calls are TRBV7-2 and TRBJ2-3; tentatively, D is TRBD2 (6 bases). This CDR3 is built from 15 residues. The V gene's germline CDR1 is SGHTA and CDR2 FQGNSA. This CDR3 is CASSYSSGRTDTQYF. DNA of the CDR3: TGTGCCAGCAGTTACAGTAGCGGTCGCACCGATACGCAGTATTTT.

The J gene is TRBJ1-1, the V gene TRBV30, with D perhaps TRBD1 (6 bases). Trimming stripped 7 bases from V and 7 bases from J, with 16 bases between. Looked up from germline, CDR1 is GTSNPN and CDR2 is SVGIG (reference sequence). The CDR3 extends over 12 amino acids. CDR3 bases: TGTGCCTCGCCCGGACAGAGGGATGAAGCTTTCTTT. This sequence encodes CASPGQRDEAFF.

The chain couples TRBV7-2 to TRBJ2-7, with 9 bases lining up with TRBD1. J lost 6 bases, V lost 1 base, and 1 base had no gene match. Germline lookup yields CDR1 SGHTA and CDR2 FQGNSA. This CDR3 has 13 amino acids. CDR3 loop: CASSLDRGLEQYF. CDR3 nucleotide sequence: TGTGCCAGCAGCTTAGACAGGGGGCTCGAGCAGTACTTC. The full variable domain, its missing parts supplied by reference TRBV7-2 and TRBJ2-7, is GAGVSQSPSNKVTEKGKDVELRCDPISGHTALYWYRQSLGQGLEFLIYFQGNSAPDKSGLPSDRFSAERTGGSVSTLTIQRTQQEDSAVYLCASSLDRGLEQYFGPGTRLTVT.

This clone has just one count. The chain is built from TRBV29-1 and TRBJ2-3; the D gene is possibly TRBD2 (6 bases). The CDR3 is made up of 14 amino acids. V was trimmed by 4 bases and J by 5 bases, leaving 16 bases between them. The germline CDR1 and CDR2 sequences are SQVTM and ANQGSEA. Written as DNA, the CDR3 is TGCAGCGTTGTTAGCCCGGGAGAGAAAGATACGCAGTATTTT. It encodes CSVVSPGEKDTQYF.

The chain carries TRBV4-1 and TRBJ2-5; D is ambiguous. In germline, CDR1 is MGHRA, CDR2 YSYEKL. The CDR3 is 14 residues long. The V end lost 0 bases, the J end lost 0 bases, and 5 bases lay between the germline ends. The CDR3 DNA reads as TGCGCCAGCAGCCAAGACTATAACCAAGAGACCCAGTACTTC. Its translation is CASSQDYNQETQYF.

The chain links TRBV6-5 to TRBJ1-4, with 8 bases aligning to TRBD1. This CDR3 has 14 residues. Germline lookup yields CDR1 MNHEY and CDR2 SVGAGI. Germline trimming cut 5 bases from V and 7 bases from J; bases unmatched to any gene: 6. CDR3: CASSRTGTGEKLFF. The CDR3 nucleotides read TGTGCCAGCAGTCGGACAGGGACCGGTGAAAAACTGTTTTTT.

In this sample, this clone turned up a few times. The chain joins TRBV7-3 to TRBJ2-2; 12 bases align to TRBD2. CDR1 and CDR2 from the germline V gene are SGHTA and FQGTGA. This CDR3 region has 16 residues. V lost 5 bases and J lost 5; bases outside the gene matches: 6. The CDR3 loop reads CASSQRGTSGTGELFF. The CDR3 nucleotides read TGTGCCAGCAGCCAAAGGGGGACTAGCGGGACCGGGGAGCTGTTTTTT.

V and J are TRBV3-1 (or the pseudogene TRBV3-2) and TRBJ1-4; D is unclear. The germline V gene encodes CDR1 LGHDT and CDR2 YNNKEL (reference sequence). This CDR3 is 15 amino acids long. Trimming stripped 2 bases from V and 0 bases from J, with 7 bases between. The CDR3 here is CASSQQATTNEKLFF. The CDR3 DNA sequence: TGTGCCAGCAGCCAACAGGCCACAACTAATGAAAAACTGTTTTTT.

The J gene is TRBJ1-6, the V gene TRBV28; D unclear. The V end was cut by 3 bases, the J end by 0 bases, with 3 bases between. The CDR3 contains 14 residues. Germline CDR1 reads MDHEN; CDR2 reads SYDVKM. CDR3 nucleotides: TGTGCCAGCAGTTTGCGCTCCTATAATTCACCCCTCCACTTT. Protein product: CASSLRSYNSPLHF.

The chain joins TRBV30 to TRBJ2-7, with D hard to call. The V and J ends lost 2 bases and 0 bases respectively, with 8 bases between them. The CDR3 loop spans 13 amino acids. The germline V gene has CDR1 GTSNPN and CDR2 SVGIG (reference sequence). This chain's CDR3 is CAWSPPASYEQYF. CDR3 DNA: TGTGCCTGGAGTCCCCCGGCCTCCTACGAGCAGTACTTC. The whole variable domain, filled in from reference TRBV30 and TRBJ2-7, reads SQTIHQWPATLVQPVGSPLSLECTVEGTSNPNLYWYRQAAGRGLQLLFYSVGIGQISSEVPQNLSASRPQDRQFILSSKKLLLSDSGFYLCAWSPPASYEQYFGPGTRLTVT.

This clone has more than one count but fewer than ten. The V call is TRBV25-1, the J call TRBJ2-2; D gene unclear. Trimming stripped 4 bases from V and 10 bases from J, with 16 bases between. Germline CDR1 reads MGHDK; CDR2 reads SYGVNS. CDR3 size: 14 residues. The CDR3 reads CASSGENWAPELFF. The CDR3 nucleotides are TGTGCCAGCAGTGGGGAAAACTGGGCTCCGGAGCTGTTTTTT.

The rearrangement uses TRBV24-1 and TRBJ1-4; D gene unclear. The germline V gene encodes CDR1 KGHDR and CDR2 SFDVKD. Between the trimmed V and J ends, which lost 6 bases and 7 bases, there was a span of 11 bases. The CDR3 runs to 13 residues. The CDR3 here is CATSSYLGEKLFF. The CDR3 bases are TGTGCCACCAGTTCCTATCTTGGTGAAAAACTGTTTTTT.

This clone was observed a single time. V gene TRBV5-1 combines with J gene TRBJ2-5, with 8 bases matching TRBD2. CDR1 is SGHRS, CDR2 YFSETQ, per germline. Losses at the gene ends were 1 base for V and 3 bases for J; bases not matched to a gene: 2. CDR3 length: 14 residues. The CDR3 sequence is CASSLMTSEETQYF. The CDR3 bases are TGCGCCAGCAGCTTGATGACTAGCGAAGAGACCCAGTACTTC. Full variable domain (outside the CDR3, taken from reference TRBV5-1 and TRBJ2-5): KAGVTQTPRYLIKTRGQQVTLSCSPISGHRSVSWYQQTPGQGLQFLFEYFSETQRNKGNFPGRFSGRQFSNSRSEMNVSTLELGDSALYLCASSLMTSEETQYFGPGTRLLVL.

This chain joins TRBV20-1 and TRBJ2-7; possibly TRBD2 for D (5 bases). V was trimmed by 5 bases and J by 6 bases, leaving 11 bases between them. The length of the CDR3 is 11 residues. Germline V gives CDR1 DFQATT, CDR2 SNEGSKA (reference sequence). The CDR3 loop is CSACLAGEQYF. As DNA, the CDR3 is TGCAGTGCTTGTCTAGCAGGCGAGCAGTACTTC.

The chain employs TRBV27 and TRBJ1-4; 7 bases match TRBD1. The CDR3 consists of 15 residues. Germline CDR1 and CDR2: MNHEY and SMNVEV (reference sequence). J gave up 3 bases and V 3 bases, and 4 bases lay outside the gene matches. CDR3 DNA: TGTGCCAGCAGTTTCGTGACAGGGTCTAATGAAAAACTGTTTTTT. Its protein product is CASSFVTGSNEKLFF.